The entry below gives a single T cell receptor beta chain sequence along with its context. The data belong to a study of human T cells and chemical hapten exposure. Time point defined: healthy volunteer bleed at 2 weeks. It was from unfractionated whole blood that total RNA was extracted. The CDR3 extends over 15 amino acids. J lost 4 bases, V lost 5 bases, and 5 bases had no gene match. Germline values: CDR1 SGHNT, CDR2 YENEEA. From the RACE reads, TCRdb called clonotypes with MiXCR, one entry per CDR3 protein. The sample has approximately 97,000 distinct CDR3 sequences; about 10% are singletons. The chain has TRBV11-3 and TRBJ2-1, with 10 bases that match TRBD1. The receptor was isolated from a female donor in good health. Some clones in this sample may be carry-over from other donors' samples. The sequenced sample was whole blood. The CDR3, as DNA: TGTGCCAGCAGCCCGGGACAGGGGAAATACAATGAGCAGTTCTTC. This gives the protein CASSPGQGKYNEQFF.